The T cell receptor beta chain under discussion was sequenced for a study of graft-versus-host responses after intestinal transplantation. Findings and caveats of the study: With peak circulating GvH clone levels came an association with early post-transplant HvG declines. Allografts from individuals with graft-donor T cell macrochimerism displayed high graft-versus-host to host-versus-graft clonal ratios. Investigators detected GvH clones in recipient marrow, with some emerging earlier in ileum or blood.

Points on this clone: Its antigen is not known.

Clones were sequenced by immunoSEQ multiplex PCR, and TCRdb holds only the in-frame ones, with some missing. The repertoire holds 25,000 or so clones, with about 81% as singletons. The clonotype comes from a human donor who received an intestinal transplant. The sequenced sample was unstimulated CD4+ T cells sorted from spleen or lymph node cells, obtained before intestinal transplant.

CDR3 sequence: CASSQERGGLGEQFF. DNA of the CDR3: TGTGCCAGCTCACAGGAGCGGGGGGGCCTAGGTGAGCAGTTCTTC. The chain uses TRBV18 and TRBJ2-1; TRBD2 matches 10 bases. Germline V lookup: CDR1 KGHSH, CDR2 LQKENI. The CDR3 covers 15 residues. V was clipped by 4 bases and J by 9 bases; unmatched bases: 9.